This entry lists 4 T cell receptor beta chains sequenced from one sample in a study of cytomegalovirus exposure and HLA in healthy donors. The study ran its PCR with 60 Vbeta and 13 Jbeta primers. Sequencing used immunoSEQ multiplex PCR; TCRdb keeps in-frame clones, though not all of them. The data hold about 80,000 clones, with around 77% observed a single time. The sequencing input was PBMCs. The receptors come from a man aged 50 to 59 in good health and CMV-seronegative.

This clone was observed a handful of times. As DNA, the CDR3 is TGTGCCAGCAGTGAATCCGTGGGGGGGACCTACGAGCAGTACTTC. Protein: CASSESVGGTYEQYF. The gene calls are TRBV2 and TRBJ2-7; 7 bases fit TRBD2. The CDR3 runs 15 residues. CDR1 is SNHLY, CDR2 FYNNEI, per germline. Losses at the gene ends were 2 bases for V and 2 bases for J; bases not matched to a gene: 6.

The chain combines TRBV5-1 with TRBJ2-2; D might be TRBD2 (6 bases). Germline loops: CDR1 SGHRS, CDR2 YFSETQ. The CDR3 has 15 amino acids. Between the trimmed V and J ends, which lost 4 bases and 3 bases, there was a span of 13 bases. This CDR3 is CASSLSGRDTGELFF. CDR3 coding DNA: TGCGCCAGCAGCCTTAGCGGAAGAGACACCGGGGAGCTGTTTTTT. The variable domain in full, completed from reference TRBV5-1 and TRBJ2-2, reads KAGVTQTPRYLIKTRGQQVTLSCSPISGHRSVSWYQQTPGQGLQFLFEYFSETQRNKGNFPGRFSGRQFSNSRSEMNVSTLELGDSALYLCASSLSGRDTGELFFGEGSRLTVL.

The chain combines TRBV2 with TRBJ2-7; 7 positions agree with TRBD1. CDR1 is SNHLY, CDR2 FYNNEI, per germline. The CDR3 is 11 residues long. V dropped 7 bases and J dropped 7; count of bases not matched to a gene: 4. Written as DNA, the CDR3 is TGTGCCAGCAAGGGGGCAGGGGAGCAGTACTTC. It is translated as CASKGAGEQYF. Full variable domain (missing parts from reference TRBV2 and TRBJ2-7): EPEVTQTPSHQVTQMGQEVILRCVPISNHLYFYWYRQILGQKVEFLVSFYNNEISEKSEIFDDQFSVERPDGSNFTLKIRSTKLEDSAMYFCASKGAGEQYFGPGTRLTVT.

In DNA form, the CDR3 reads TGTGCCAGCAGCTTCGGGACAGAGGACTATGGCTACACCTTC. This codes for CASSFGTEDYGYTF. The chain uses TRBV5-6 and TRBJ1-2; 7 nucleotides match TRBD1. The CDR3 extends over 14 amino acids. V gave up 2 bases and J gave up 3 bases; unmatched junction bases: 4. Looked up from germline, CDR1 is SGHDT and CDR2 is YYEEEE.